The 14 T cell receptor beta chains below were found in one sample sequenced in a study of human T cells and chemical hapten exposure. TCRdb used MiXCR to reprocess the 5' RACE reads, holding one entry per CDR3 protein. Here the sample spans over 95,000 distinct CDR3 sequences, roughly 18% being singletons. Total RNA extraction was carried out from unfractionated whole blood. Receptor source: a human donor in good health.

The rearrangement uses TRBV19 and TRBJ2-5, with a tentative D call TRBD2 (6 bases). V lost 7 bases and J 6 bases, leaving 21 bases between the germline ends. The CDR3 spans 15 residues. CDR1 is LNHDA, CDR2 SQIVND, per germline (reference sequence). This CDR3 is CASIGGFGGSQTQYF. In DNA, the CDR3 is TGTGCCAGTATCGGTGGGTTTGGAGGGAGCCAGACCCAGTACTTC.

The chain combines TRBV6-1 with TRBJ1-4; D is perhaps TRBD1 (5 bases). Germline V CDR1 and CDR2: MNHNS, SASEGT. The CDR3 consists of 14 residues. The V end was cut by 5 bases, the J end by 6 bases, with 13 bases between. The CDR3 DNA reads TGTGCCAGCAGTATCGCCGGGACGGATGAAAAACTGTTTTTT. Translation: CASSIAGTDEKLFF.

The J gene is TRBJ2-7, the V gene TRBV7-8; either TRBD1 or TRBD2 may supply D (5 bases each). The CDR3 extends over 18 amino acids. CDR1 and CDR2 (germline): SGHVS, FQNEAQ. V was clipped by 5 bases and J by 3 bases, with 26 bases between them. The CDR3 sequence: CASSGVPGTPNTLYEQYF. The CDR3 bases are TGTGCCAGCAGCGGGGTGCCCGGGACCCCTAACACCCTCTACGAGCAGTACTTC.

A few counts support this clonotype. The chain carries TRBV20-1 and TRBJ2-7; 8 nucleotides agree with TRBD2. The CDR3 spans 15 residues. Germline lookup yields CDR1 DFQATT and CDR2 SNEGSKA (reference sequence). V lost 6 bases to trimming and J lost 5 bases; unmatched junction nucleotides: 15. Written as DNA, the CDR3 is TGCAGTGCCCGAGGGGGACTAGGCCCCTCGGACGAGCAGTACTTC. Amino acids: CSARGGLGPSDEQYF.

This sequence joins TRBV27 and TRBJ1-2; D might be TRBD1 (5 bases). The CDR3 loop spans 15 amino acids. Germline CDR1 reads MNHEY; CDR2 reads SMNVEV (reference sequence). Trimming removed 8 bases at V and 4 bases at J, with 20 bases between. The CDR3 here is CASWPAREYGYGYTF. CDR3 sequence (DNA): TGTGCCAGCTGGCCAGCCAGGGAATATGGCTATGGCTACACCTTC.

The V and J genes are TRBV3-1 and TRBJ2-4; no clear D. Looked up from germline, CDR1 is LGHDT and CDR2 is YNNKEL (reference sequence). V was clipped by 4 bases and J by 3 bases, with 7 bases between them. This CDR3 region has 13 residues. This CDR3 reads CASSREVKNIQYF. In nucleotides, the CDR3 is TGTGCCAGCAGCCGAGAGGTCAAAAACATTCAGTACTTC.

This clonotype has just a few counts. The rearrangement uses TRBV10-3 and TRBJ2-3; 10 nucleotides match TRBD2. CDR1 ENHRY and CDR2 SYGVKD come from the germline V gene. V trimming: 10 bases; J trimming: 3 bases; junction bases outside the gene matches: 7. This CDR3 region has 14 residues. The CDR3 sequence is CASTGTSETDTQYF. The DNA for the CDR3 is TGTGCCAGCACCGGGACTAGCGAGACAGATACGCAGTATTTT.

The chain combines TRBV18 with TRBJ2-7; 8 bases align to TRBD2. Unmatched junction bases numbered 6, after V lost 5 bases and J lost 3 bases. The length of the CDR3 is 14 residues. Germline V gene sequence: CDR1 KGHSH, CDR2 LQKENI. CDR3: CASSSYSGVYEQYF. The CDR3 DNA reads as TGTGCCAGCTCAAGTTATAGCGGGGTCTACGAGCAGTACTTC. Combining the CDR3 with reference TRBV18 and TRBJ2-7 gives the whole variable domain NAGVMQNPRHLVRRRGQEARLRCSPMKGHSHVYWYRQLPEEGLKFMVYLQKENIIDESGMPKERFSAEFPKEGPSILRIQQVVRGDSAAYFCASSSYSGVYEQYFGPGTRLTVT.

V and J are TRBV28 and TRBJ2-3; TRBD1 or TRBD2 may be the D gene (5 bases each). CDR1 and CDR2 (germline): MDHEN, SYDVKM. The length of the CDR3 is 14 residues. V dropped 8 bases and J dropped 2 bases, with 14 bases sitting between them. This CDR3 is CASSGTRHTDTQYF. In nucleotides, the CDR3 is TGTGCCAGCTCCGGGACGAGACACACAGATACGCAGTATTTT.

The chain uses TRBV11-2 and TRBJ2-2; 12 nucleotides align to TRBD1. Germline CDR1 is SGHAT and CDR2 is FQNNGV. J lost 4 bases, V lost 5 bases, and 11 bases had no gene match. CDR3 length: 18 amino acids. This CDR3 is CASSQGQGARGGTGELFF. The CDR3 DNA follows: TGTGCCAGCAGCCAGGGACAGGGGGCGCGGGGGGGCACCGGGGAGCTGTTTTTT.

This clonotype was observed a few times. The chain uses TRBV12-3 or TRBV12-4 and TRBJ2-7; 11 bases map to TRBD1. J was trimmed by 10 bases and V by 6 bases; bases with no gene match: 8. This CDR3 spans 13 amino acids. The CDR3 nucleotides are TGTGCCAGCAGCGGACAGGGGGCAGTTAACCAGTACTTC. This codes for CASSGQGAVNQYF.

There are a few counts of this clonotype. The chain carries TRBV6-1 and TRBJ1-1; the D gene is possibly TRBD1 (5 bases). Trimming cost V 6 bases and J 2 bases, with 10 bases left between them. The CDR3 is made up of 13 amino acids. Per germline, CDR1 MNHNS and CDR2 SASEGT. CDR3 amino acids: CASRDNHNTEAFF. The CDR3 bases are TGTGCCAGCAGGGACAATCACAACACTGAAGCTTTCTTT.

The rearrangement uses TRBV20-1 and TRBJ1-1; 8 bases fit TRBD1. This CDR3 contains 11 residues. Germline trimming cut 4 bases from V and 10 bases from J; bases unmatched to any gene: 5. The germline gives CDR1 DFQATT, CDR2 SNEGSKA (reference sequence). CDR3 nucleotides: TGCAGTGCTACTCTACAGGGGGGAGCTTTCTTT. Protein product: CSATLQGGAFF.

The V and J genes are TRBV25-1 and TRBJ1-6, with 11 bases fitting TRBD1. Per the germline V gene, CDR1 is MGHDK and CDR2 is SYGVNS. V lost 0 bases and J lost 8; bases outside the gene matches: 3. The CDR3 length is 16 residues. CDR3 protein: CASSEYGGQGDSPLHF. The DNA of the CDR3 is TGTGCCAGCAGTGAATACGGGGGACAGGGGGATTCACCCCTCCACTTT.